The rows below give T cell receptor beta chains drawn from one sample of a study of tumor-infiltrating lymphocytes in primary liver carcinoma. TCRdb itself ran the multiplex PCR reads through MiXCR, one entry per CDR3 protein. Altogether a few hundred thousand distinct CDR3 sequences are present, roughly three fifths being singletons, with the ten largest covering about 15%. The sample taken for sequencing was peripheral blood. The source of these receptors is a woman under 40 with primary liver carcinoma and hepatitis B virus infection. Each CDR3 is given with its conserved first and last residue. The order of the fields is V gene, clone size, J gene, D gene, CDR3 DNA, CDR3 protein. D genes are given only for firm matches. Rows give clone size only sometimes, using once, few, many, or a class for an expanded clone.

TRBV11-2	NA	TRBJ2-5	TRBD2	TGTGCCAGCGGCCTCCTAGCGGAAGGGCCGGGAGAGACCCAGTACTTC	CASGLLAEGPGETQYF
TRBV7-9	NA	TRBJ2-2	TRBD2	TGTGCCAGCAGCTTAGCGGGAGGGCCCGGCGGGGAGCTGTTTTTT	CASSLAGGPGGELFF
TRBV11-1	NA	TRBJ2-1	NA	TGTGCCAGCAGCAGGGGGACTATGGCTTCCGACAATGGGAAGTTCTTC	CASSRGTMASDNGKFF
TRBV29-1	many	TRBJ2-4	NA	TGCAGCGTCCTAACTCTAAACATTCAGTACTTC	CSVLTLNIQYF
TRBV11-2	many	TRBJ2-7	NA	TGTGCCAGCAGCTTGGGGCGGTTTCCCTACGAGCAGTACTTC	CASSLGRFPYEQYF
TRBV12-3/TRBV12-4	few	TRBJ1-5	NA	TGTGCCAGCAGCCTCACAGGACCGAATAGCAATCAGCCCCAGCATTTT	CASSLTGPNSNQPQHF
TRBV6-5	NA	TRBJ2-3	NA	TGTGCCAGCAGTTATCCTGGCACAGATACGCAGTATTTT	CASSYPGTDTQYF
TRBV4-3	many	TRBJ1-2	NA	TGCGCCAGCAGCCAAGAGGGCAGGGGAATCTATGGCTACACCTTC	CASSQEGRGIYGYTF
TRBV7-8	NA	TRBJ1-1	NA	TGTGTCAGCGCCGTCATGAACACTGAAGCTTTCTTT	CVSAVMNTEAFF
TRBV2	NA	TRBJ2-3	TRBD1	TGTGCCAGCAGTGTCGACCCTGACAGGGCTAGCACAGATACGCAGTATTTT	CASSVDPDRASTDTQYF
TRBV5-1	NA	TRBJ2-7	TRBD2	TGCGCCAGCAGCTTGGTAACTAGCGGGACTGGATCCTACGAGCAATACTTC	CASSLVTSGTGSYEQYF
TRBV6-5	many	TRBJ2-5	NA	TGTGCCAGCAGCCGGACAGAAACTCAAGAGACCCAGTACTTC	CASSRTETQETQYF
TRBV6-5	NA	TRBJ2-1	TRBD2	TGTACCAGCAGCCTGGGACTAGCGATGTACAATGAGCAGTTCTTC	CTSSLGLAMYNEQFF
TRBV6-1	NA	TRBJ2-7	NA	TGTGCCAGCAGTGAGCGGCAAACGATGGGAGAGCGGTACTTC	CASSERQTMGERYF
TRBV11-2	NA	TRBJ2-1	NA	TGTACCAGCAGCTTAGGCGGGCTATCCTATAATGAGCAGTTCTTC	CTSSLGGLSYNEQFF
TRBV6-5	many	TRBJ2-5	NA	TGTGCCAGCAGTCCCTCAGGGCTCGGGACCCAGTACTTC	CASSPSGLGTQYF
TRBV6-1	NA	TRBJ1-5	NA	TGTGCCAGCAGTGGGAACAGTAATAACAATCCGCCCCAGCATTTT	CASSGNSNNNPPQHF
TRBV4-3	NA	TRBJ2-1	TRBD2	TGTGCCAGCAGCCGAGTAGGACTAGCGGGGGGAAGTGACGGTTATGAGCAGTCCTTC	CASSRVGLAGGSDGYEQSF
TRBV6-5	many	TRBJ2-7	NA	TGTGCCAGCAGTTACTATCCGGGACCCTACGAGCAGTACTTC	CASSYYPGPYEQYF
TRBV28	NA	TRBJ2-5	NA	TGTGCCAGCAGTTTGGTTAGCCGAGTGTTCCCACGCGGGACCCAGTACTTC	CASSLVSRVFPRGTQYF
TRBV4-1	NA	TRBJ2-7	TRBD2	TGCGCCAGCAGCCTAGTCTCAGACGGGGGGTCAGCCTACGAGCAGTACTTC	CASSLVSDGGSAYEQYF
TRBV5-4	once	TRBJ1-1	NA	TGTGCCAGCAGCTCAACAGGGAGGCCCACTGAAGCTTTCTTT	CASSSTGRPTEAFF
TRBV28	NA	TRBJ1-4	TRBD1	TGTGCCAGCAGTTGGGACAGGGGTAATGAAAAACTGTTTTTT	CASSWDRGNEKLFF
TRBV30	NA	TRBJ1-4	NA	TGTGCCTGGAGTCGCAGGCGGGCTGAAAAACTGTTTTTT	CAWSRRRAEKLFF
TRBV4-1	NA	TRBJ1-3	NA	TGCGCCAGCAGCCAAGTATATGTGAACTCTGGAAACACCATATATTTT	CASSQVYVNSGNTIYF
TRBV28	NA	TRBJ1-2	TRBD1	TGTGCCATCCTGGACAGGGAGAACTATGGCTACACCTTC	CAILDRENYGYTF
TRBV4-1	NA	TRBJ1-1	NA	TGCGCCATCAGTCAAGAAGGGACTAGGGGCATTGAAGCTTTCTTT	CAISQEGTRGIEAFF
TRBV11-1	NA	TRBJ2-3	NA	TGTGCCAGCAACTTGGGTAGGGGGGTCACAGGTACGCAGTATTTT	CASNLGRGVTGTQYF
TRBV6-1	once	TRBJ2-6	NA	TGTGCCAGCAAAGGTGGTCTCTCCCTCTCCGGGGCCAACGTCATGACTTTC	CASKGGLSLSGANVMTF
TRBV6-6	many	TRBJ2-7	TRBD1	TGTGCCAGCAGTTACGGTAGGAGGACAGGGGCCTACGAGCAGTACTTC	CASSYGRRTGAYEQYF
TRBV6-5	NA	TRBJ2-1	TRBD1	TGTGCCAGCAGTTTACTGACAGGGTGCTACAATGAGCAGTTCTTC	CASSLLTGCYNEQFF
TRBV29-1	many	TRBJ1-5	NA	TGCAGCGTTGTAAGTGACTCTGATCAGCCCCAGCATTTT	CSVVSDSDQPQHF
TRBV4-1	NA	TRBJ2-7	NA	TGCGCCAACAGCCAAGATGTCGGACTACAAGGTCCCTACGAGCAGTACTTC	CANSQDVGLQGPYEQYF
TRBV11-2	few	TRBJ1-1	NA	TGTGGCAGCGGGGGGGCAGATCTGAACACTGAAGCTTTCTTT	CGSGGADLNTEAFF
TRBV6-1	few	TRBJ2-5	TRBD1	TGTGCCAGCAGGACAGGGGCGTACCAAGAGACCCAGTACTTC	CASRTGAYQETQYF
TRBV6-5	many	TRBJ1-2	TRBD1	TGTGCCAGCAGTTACAGGGGCGGGACAGTCACCTTC	CASSYRGGTVTF
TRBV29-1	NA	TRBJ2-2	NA	TGCTGCGGAGGGCAGGAGGTCACCGGGGAGCTGTTTTTT	CCGGQEVTGELFF
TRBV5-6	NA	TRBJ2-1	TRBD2	TGTGCCAGCAGCCCCGTAGCGGGAGAATACAATGAGCAGTTCTTC	CASSPVAGEYNEQFF
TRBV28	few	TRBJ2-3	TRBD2	TGTGCCAGCAGTCCTCGACTAGCGGAGGATACGCAGTATTTT	CASSPRLAEDTQYF